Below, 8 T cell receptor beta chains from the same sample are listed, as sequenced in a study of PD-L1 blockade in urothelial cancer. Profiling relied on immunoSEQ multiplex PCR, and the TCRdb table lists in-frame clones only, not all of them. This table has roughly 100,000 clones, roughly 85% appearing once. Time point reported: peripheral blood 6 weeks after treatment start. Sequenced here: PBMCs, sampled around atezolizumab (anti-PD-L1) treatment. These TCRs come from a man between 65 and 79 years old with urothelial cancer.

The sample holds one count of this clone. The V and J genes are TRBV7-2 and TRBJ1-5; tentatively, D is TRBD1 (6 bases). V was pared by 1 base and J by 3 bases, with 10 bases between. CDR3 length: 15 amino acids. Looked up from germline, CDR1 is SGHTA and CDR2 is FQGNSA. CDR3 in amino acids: CASSLDRALNQPQHF. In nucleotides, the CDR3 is TGTGCCAGCAGCTTAGACAGGGCCCTCAATCAGCCCCAGCATTTT.

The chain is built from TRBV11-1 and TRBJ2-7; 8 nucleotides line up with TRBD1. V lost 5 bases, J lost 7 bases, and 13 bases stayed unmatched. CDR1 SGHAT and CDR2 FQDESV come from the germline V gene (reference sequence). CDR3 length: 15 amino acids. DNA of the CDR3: TGTGCCAGCAGCCCTTACAGGGGGAACCTGGGGGAGCAGTACTTC. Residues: CASSPYRGNLGEQYF.

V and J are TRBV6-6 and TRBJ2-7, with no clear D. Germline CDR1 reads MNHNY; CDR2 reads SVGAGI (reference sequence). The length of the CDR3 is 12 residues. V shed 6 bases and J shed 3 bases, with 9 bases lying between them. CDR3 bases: TGTGCCAGCAGCCCCCAGTACTACGAGCAGTACTTC. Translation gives CASSPQYYEQYF.

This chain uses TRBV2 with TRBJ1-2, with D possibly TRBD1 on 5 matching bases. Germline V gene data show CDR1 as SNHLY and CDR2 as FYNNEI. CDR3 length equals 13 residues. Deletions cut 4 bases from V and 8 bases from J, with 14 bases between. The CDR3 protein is CASSATGVGGYTF. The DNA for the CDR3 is TGTGCCAGCAGTGCAACGGGGGTGGGAGGCTACACCTTC.

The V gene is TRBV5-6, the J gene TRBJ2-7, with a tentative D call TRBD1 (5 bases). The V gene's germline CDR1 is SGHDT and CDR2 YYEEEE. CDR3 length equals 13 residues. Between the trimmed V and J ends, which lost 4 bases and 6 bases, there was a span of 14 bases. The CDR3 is CASSPGRGAEQYF. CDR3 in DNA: TGTGCCAGCAGCCCCGGAAGGGGCGCCGAGCAGTACTTC. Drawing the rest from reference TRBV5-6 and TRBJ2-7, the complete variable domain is DAGVTQSPTHLIKTRGQQVTLRCSPKSGHDTVSWYQQALGQGPQFIFQYYEEEERQRGNFPDRFSGHQFPNYSSELNVNALLLGDSALYLCASSPGRGAEQYFGPGTRLTVT.

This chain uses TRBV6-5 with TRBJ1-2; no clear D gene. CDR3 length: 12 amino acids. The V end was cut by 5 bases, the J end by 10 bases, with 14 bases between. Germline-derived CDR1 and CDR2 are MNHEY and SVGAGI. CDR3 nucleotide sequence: TGTGCCAGCAGTAGAACCGACGGAGACTACACCTTC. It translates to CASSRTDGDYTF.

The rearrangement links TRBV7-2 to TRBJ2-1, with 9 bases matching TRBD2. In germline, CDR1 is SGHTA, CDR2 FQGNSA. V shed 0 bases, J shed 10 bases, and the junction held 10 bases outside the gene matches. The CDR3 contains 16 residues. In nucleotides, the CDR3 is TGTGCCAGCAGCTTAGCGCCGGTAGCGGGAGCTGCCGAGCAGTTCTTC. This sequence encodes CASSLAPVAGAAEQFF.

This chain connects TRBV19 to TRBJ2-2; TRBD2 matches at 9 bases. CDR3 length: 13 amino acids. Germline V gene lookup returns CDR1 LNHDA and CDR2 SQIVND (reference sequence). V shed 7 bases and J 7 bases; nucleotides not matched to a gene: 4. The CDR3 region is CASKGLASGELFF. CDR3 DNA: TGTGCCAGTAAGGGACTAGCTAGCGGGGAGCTGTTTTTT.